Each of the 21 T cell receptor beta chains below was sequenced from the same sample in a study. TCRdb reanalysed the RT-PCR reads using MiXCR and keeps one entry per CDR3 protein. Of thousands of distinct CDR3 sequences listed, about 89% were seen once; the top ten hold roughly 8%. Input material: memory CD4+ T cells from blood. These receptors all come from a female donor in good health, serving as a healthy control.

With regard to this clonotype: The library was designed around alpha chains, so this beta chain is a stray read whose abundance carries little weight. The chain is built from TRBV20-1 and TRBJ1-5, with 9 bases matching TRBD1. Germline assignment: CDR1 DFQATT and CDR2 SNEGSKA (reference sequence). The CDR3 covers 17 residues. J was trimmed by 0 bases and V by 5 bases; bases with no gene match: 11. The CDR3 DNA reads as TGCAGTGCTCAAAACAGGGGGCAGCGTAGTAGCAATCAGCCCCAGCATTTT. Translation: CSAQNRGQRSSNQPQHF.

As regards this clonotype: A library made for alpha chains picked up this beta chain off target, so its size means little. V usage is TRBV11-1 and J usage is TRBJ2-1; 13 bases line up with TRBD2. V was pared by 5 bases and J by 5 bases, with 9 bases of the junction left unmatched. The CDR3 is 17 amino acids. Germline V gene data show CDR1 as SGHAT and CDR2 as FQDESV (reference sequence). The CDR3 DNA is TGTGCCAGCAGCCCGCGGACTAGCGGGAGTATCAACAATGAGCAGTTCTTC. Amino acids: CASSPRTSGSINNEQFF.

This clonotype appeared once. A library prepared for alpha chains yielded this beta chain as an off-target read; its size is of little meaning. The chain employs TRBV18 and TRBJ2-7; D may be TRBD2 (6 bases). Germline assignment: CDR1 KGHSH and CDR2 LQKENI. V was cut by 1 base and J by 0 bases, with 13 bases left in between. The CDR3 covers 16 residues. The CDR3 reads CASSPQGGRSSYEQYF. DNA for the CDR3: TGTGCCAGCTCACCACAAGGAGGGCGGAGCTCCTACGAGCAGTACTTC. The variable domain in full, completed from reference TRBV18 and TRBJ2-7, reads NAGVMQNPRHLVRRRGQEARLRCSPMKGHSHVYWYRQLPEEGLKFMVYLQKENIIDESGMPKERFSAEFPKEGPSILRIQQVVRGDSAAYFCASSPQGGRSSYEQYFGPGTRLTVT.

On this clonotype itself: Being off target in a library aimed at alpha chains, this beta chain has a size of little meaning. The chain links TRBV20-1 to TRBJ2-1; no reliable D call. The CDR3 extends over 15 amino acids. Trimming took off 3 bases at V and 1 base at J, with 13 bases between the two ends. From germline, CDR1 is DFQATT and CDR2 SNEGSKA (reference sequence). CDR3 loop: CSASRPVGSYNEQFF. DNA for the CDR3: TGCAGTGCTAGCAGACCCGTGGGTTCCTACAATGAGCAGTTCTTC.

Points on this clonotype: This beta chain is a stray read from a library made for alpha chains; its abundance is not meaningful. The chain couples TRBV7-9 to TRBJ1-2, with unresolved D. V lost 8 bases and J 7 bases, leaving 14 bases between the germline ends. The germline gives CDR1 SEHNR, CDR2 FQNEAQ (reference sequence). The length of the CDR3 is 12 residues. The CDR3 is CASSSEDVGYTF. CDR3 coding DNA: TGTGCCAGCTCAAGCGAGGACGTTGGCTACACCTTC.

Turning to this clonotype: A library made for alpha chains picked up this beta chain off target, so its size means little. The genes are TRBV20-1 and TRBJ1-2, with a possible D match to TRBD1 (5 bases). CDR3 size: 9 residues. V dropped 5 bases and J dropped 14 bases, with 12 bases sitting between them. Germline values: CDR1 DFQATT, CDR2 SNEGSKA (reference sequence). The CDR3, as DNA: TGCAGTGCTGCCCAGGGAGGGACCTTC. It yields the protein CSAAQGGTF.

Note on this clonotype: The library was designed around alpha chains, so this beta chain is a stray read whose abundance carries little weight. V gene TRBV12-3 or TRBV12-4 combines with J gene TRBJ1-2, with TRBD1 as a possible D gene (6 bases). Trimming pared 0 bases from V and 4 bases from J, leaving 12 bases between. This CDR3 contains 15 residues. Written as DNA, the CDR3 is TGTGCCAGCAGTTTAGCGGCGACGGGGGCCTATGGCTACACCTTC. Translated: CASSLAATGAYGYTF.

A note on this clonotype: Being off target in a library aimed at alpha chains, this beta chain has a size of little meaning. V is TRBV7-2 and J is TRBJ2-6; D may be TRBD1 (5 bases). Germline loops: CDR1 SGHTA, CDR2 FQGNSA. This CDR3 is 15 amino acids long. Trimming pared 5 bases from V and 0 bases from J, leaving 8 bases between. The CDR3 spells CASSPRVSGANVLTF. The CDR3, as DNA: TGTGCCAGCAGCCCCAGGGTCTCTGGGGCCAACGTCCTGACTTTC.

A word on this clonotype: This beta chain represents an off-target read in a library built for alpha chains; its size is of limited meaning. The gene calls are TRBV29-1 and TRBJ1-2; TRBD1 is a possible D gene (5 bases). The CDR3 has 13 residues. Germline values: CDR1 SQVTM, CDR2 ANQGSEA. V was trimmed by 4 bases and J by 6 bases, leaving 15 bases between them. DNA of the CDR3: TGCAGCGTTGTTCCGCCGGGGCTGGATGGCTACACCTTC. It encodes CSVVPPGLDGYTF.

With regard to this clonotype: This beta chain slipped into a library made for alpha chains as a stray read, so its size is not meaningful. The genes are TRBV20-1 and TRBJ2-7; 13 nucleotides line up with TRBD2. Per germline, CDR1 DFQATT and CDR2 SNEGSKA (reference sequence). The CDR3 loop spans 17 amino acids. Germline trimming cut 3 bases from V and 7 bases from J; bases unmatched to any gene: 15. DNA of the CDR3: TGCAGTGCTAGGCACCCCCTACTAGCGGGAGGGCCGGGGGAGCAGTACTTC. This codes for CSARHPLLAGGPGEQYF.

Turning to this clonotype: This beta chain is an unintended read in a library built for alpha chains; its size means little. V is TRBV5-5 and J is TRBJ1-1; D is ambiguous. The germline V gene encodes CDR1 SGHKS and CDR2 YYEKEE (reference sequence). The CDR3 consists of 11 residues. V was shortened by 0 bases and J by 8 bases, with 5 bases between the two germline ends. CDR3 sequence: CASSLAREAFF. The CDR3, as DNA: TGTGCCAGCAGCTTGGCCAGAGAAGCTTTCTTT.

Regarding this clonotype: The size of this beta chain means little, since it is a stray read in a library made for alpha chains. The V and J genes are TRBV20-1 and TRBJ2-5; D might be TRBD2 (7 bases). CDR3 size: 14 residues. Germline V gene lookup returns CDR1 DFQATT and CDR2 SNEGSKA (reference sequence). The ends were cut back, 6 bases at V and 4 bases at J, with 18 bases in the middle. The CDR3 protein is CSATEGGPRETQYF. The CDR3 DNA follows: TGCAGTGCAACAGAGGGGGGGCCCCGAGAGACCCAGTACTTC.

In the case of this clonotype: At one end, the junction sequence differs from germline, possibly due to a read error. A library made for alpha chains picked up this beta chain off target, so its size means little. V gene TRBV12-3 or TRBV12-4 combines with J gene TRBJ1-6; 9 bases are shared with TRBD1. The CDR3 is made up of 14 amino acids. The CDR3 region has the DNA TGTGCCAGCAGTTCCCGGGACAGGGATTCACCCTTCCACTTT. It translates to CASSSRDRDSPFHF.

In the case of this clonotype: This beta chain turned up in a library designed for alpha chains; as an off-target read, its abundance says little. The chain has TRBV20-1 and TRBJ2-1, with 8 bases lining up with TRBD2. The V and J ends lost 4 bases and 9 bases, in that order; junction bases with no gene match: 8. This CDR3 spans 13 amino acids. The germline CDR1 and CDR2 sequences are DFQATT and SNEGSKA (reference sequence). In DNA, the CDR3 is TGCAGTGCTATATTCGGGAGGGGGGGTGAGCAGTTCTTC. The encoded protein is CSAIFGRGGEQFF.

A word on this clonotype: Since the library was made to target alpha chains, this beta chain is a stray read and its abundance is not meaningful. V usage is TRBV7-8 and J usage is TRBJ1-2; perhaps TRBD1 as D (5 bases). Germline loops: CDR1 SGHVS, CDR2 FQNEAQ. CDR3 length: 14 amino acids. The V and J ends lost 5 bases and 4 bases respectively, with 14 bases between them. CDR3 protein: CASSLDTLGYGYTF. CDR3 bases: TGTGCCAGCAGCCTGGACACCTTAGGCTATGGCTACACCTTC.

Concerning this clonotype: The size of this beta chain means little, since it is a stray read in a library made for alpha chains. The genes are TRBV20-1 and TRBJ1-1; 9 positions match TRBD1. CDR3 size: 16 residues. Looked up from germline, CDR1 is DFQATT and CDR2 is SNEGSKA (reference sequence). J was trimmed by 0 bases and V by 3 bases; bases with no gene match: 8. The CDR3 reads CSARDAGTGMNTEAFF. Here the CDR3 DNA reads TGCAGTGCTAGGGACGCCGGGACAGGGATGAACACTGAAGCTTTCTTT.

In the case of this clonotype: This beta chain came through as a stray read in a library set up for alpha chains, and its size says little. The chain carries TRBV12-3 or TRBV12-4 and TRBJ2-3; D is possibly TRBD1 (6 bases). The length of the CDR3 is 13 residues. The ends were cut back, 10 bases at V and 0 bases at J, with 11 bases in the middle. The CDR3 sequence: CAITTGSTDTQYF. Here the CDR3 DNA reads TGTGCCATCACGACAGGTAGCACAGATACGCAGTATTTT.

Concerning this clonotype itself: Being off target in a library aimed at alpha chains, this beta chain has a size of little meaning. V gene TRBV7-2 combines with J gene TRBJ1-5, with a possible D match to TRBD1 (6 bases). CDR3 size: 13 residues. Between the trimmed V and J ends, which lost 1 base and 7 bases, there was a span of 8 bases. CDR1 SGHTA and CDR2 FQGNSA come from the germline V gene. CDR3 in amino acids: CASSLEGGQPQHF. The CDR3 region has the DNA TGTGCCAGCAGCTTAGAGGGGGGGCAGCCCCAGCATTTT.

On this clonotype: This beta chain appears as a stray read in a library generated for alpha chains; its size is not informative. The J gene is TRBJ2-1, the V gene TRBV4-3, with D unresolved. The CDR3 covers 15 residues. Trimming stripped 0 bases from V and 5 bases from J, with 11 bases between. Germline CDR1 and CDR2: LGHNA and YSLEER. CDR3 coding DNA: TGCGCCAGCAGCCAAGACGTAGGGATCCACAATGAGCAGTTCTTC. Translated: CASSQDVGIHNEQFF.

On this clonotype itself: This beta chain turned up in a library designed for alpha chains; as an off-target read, its abundance says little. V gene TRBV20-1 combines with J gene TRBJ2-7; 8 nucleotides agree with TRBD2. This CDR3 has 14 amino acids. Germline CDR1 DFQATT, CDR2 SNEGSKA (reference sequence). The trim removed 6 bases at V and 0 bases at J, leaving 7 bases unmatched. The chain's CDR3 is CSAYLAGSSYEQYF. The CDR3 nucleotides read TGCAGTGCGTATCTAGCGGGCAGCTCCTACGAGCAGTACTTC.

Note on this clonotype: Since the library was made to target alpha chains, this beta chain is a stray read and its abundance is not meaningful. This rearrangement joins TRBV7-2 to TRBJ2-3; D ambiguous. The CDR3 runs to 12 residues. The V and J ends lost 3 bases and 3 bases respectively, with 4 bases between them. CDR1 is SGHTA, CDR2 FQGNSA, per germline. The CDR3 is CASSFSTDTQYF. The CDR3 nucleotides are TGTGCCAGCAGCTTTTCAACAGATACGCAGTATTTT.